Reported below is one T cell receptor (beta chain). Its target is not known. The sample originates from a study of identical twins. Carrying unique molecular identifiers, the cDNA also gained a universal primer site through template switching. TCRdb analysed the 5' RACE reads with MiXCR anew, one entry per CDR3 protein. Found here are 700,000 to 950,000 distinct CDR3 sequences, roughly 12% of them singletons; the top ten hold under 2%. Overall study findings and caveats: Possibly, invariant MAIT and iNKT cells partly confounded zero-insertion analyses.

Trimming stripped 4 bases from V and 0 bases from J, with 16 bases between. The germline V gene encodes CDR1 SNHLY and CDR2 FYNNEI. This CDR3 spans 17 amino acids. Healthy Caucasians, and only they, were the donors. This sample was shared with a second study, whose subject was yellow fever vaccine responses in identical twins. That paper adds: Twins' vaccine T cell response reportedly gave the appearance of partial convergence and partial personalization.

The TCR was taken from a woman aged 18 to 35 in good health. The rearrangement links TRBV2 to TRBJ2-1, with TRBD1 as a possible D gene (5 bases). Sequencing input: PBMCs. The CDR3 DNA is TGTGCCAGCAGTGGGGGCTCTCGGCGGAGCTCCTACAATGAGCAGTTCTTC. Translated: CASSGGSRRSSYNEQFF.